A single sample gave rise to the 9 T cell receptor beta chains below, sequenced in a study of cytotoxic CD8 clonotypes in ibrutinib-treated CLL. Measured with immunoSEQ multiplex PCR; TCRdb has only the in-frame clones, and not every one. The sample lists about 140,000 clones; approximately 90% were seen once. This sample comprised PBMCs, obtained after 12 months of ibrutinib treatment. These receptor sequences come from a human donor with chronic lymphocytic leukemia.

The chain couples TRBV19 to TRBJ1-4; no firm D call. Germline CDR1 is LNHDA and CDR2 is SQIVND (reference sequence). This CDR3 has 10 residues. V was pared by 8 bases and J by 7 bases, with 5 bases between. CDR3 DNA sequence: TGTGCCAGTTATAGTGAAAAACTGTTTTTT. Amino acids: CASYSEKLFF.

CDR3 in amino acids: CASSLGANTGELFF. Written as DNA, the CDR3 is TGTGCCAGCAGTCTTGGGGCGAACACCGGGGAGCTGTTTTTT. V is TRBV27 and J is TRBJ2-2; no reliable D call. Trimming removed 5 bases at V and 0 bases at J, with 7 bases between. Germline lookup yields CDR1 MNHEY and CDR2 SMNVEV (reference sequence). CDR3 length equals 14 residues.

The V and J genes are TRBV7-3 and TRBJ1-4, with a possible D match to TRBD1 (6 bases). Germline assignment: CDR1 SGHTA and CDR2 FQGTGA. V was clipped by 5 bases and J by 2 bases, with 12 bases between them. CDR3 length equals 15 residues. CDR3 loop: CASSQGPETNEKLFF. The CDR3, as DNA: TGTGCCAGCAGCCAGGGGCCGGAGACTAATGAAAAACTGTTTTTT.

CDR3 DNA: TGTGCCAGCGAATCGGGCCTTCCCACGTACGAGCAGTACTTC. Its protein is CASESGLPTYEQYF. The genes are TRBV28 and TRBJ2-7; no definite D call. V was shortened by 8 bases and J by 4 bases, with 18 bases between the two germline ends. From germline, CDR1 is MDHEN and CDR2 SYDVKM. The CDR3 is 14 residues long.

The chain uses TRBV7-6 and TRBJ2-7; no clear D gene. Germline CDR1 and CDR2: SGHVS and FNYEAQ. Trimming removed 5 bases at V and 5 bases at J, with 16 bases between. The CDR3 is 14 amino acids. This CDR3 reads CASSRPLKRHEQYF. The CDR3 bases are TGTGCCAGCAGCCGGCCCCTTAAGCGACACGAGCAGTACTTC.

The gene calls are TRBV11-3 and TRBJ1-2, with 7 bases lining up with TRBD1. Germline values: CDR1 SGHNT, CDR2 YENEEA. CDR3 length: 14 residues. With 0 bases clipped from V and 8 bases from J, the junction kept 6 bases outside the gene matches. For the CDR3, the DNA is TGTGCCAGCAGCTTAGATGCGACAGGGAACGGCTACACCTTC. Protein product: CASSLDATGNGYTF.

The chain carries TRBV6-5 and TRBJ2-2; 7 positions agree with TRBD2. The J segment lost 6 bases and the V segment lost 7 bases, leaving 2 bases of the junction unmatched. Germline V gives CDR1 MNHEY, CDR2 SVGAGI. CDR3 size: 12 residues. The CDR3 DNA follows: TGTGCCAGCACCGGGGGGTCCGGGGAGCTGTTTTTT. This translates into CASTGGSGELFF.

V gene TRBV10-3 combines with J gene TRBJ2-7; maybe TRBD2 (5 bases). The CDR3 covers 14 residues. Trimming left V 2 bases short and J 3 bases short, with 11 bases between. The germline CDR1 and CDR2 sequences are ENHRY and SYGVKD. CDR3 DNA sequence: TGTGCCATCAGTGAGGGGGAGCCTCACTACGAGCAGTACTTC. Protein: CAISEGEPHYEQYF.

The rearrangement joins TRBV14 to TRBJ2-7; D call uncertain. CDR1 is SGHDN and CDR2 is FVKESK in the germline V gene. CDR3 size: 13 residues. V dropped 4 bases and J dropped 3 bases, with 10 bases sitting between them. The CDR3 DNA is TGTGCCAGCAGCCCAGTGCTTAGCTACGAGCAGTACTTC. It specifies CASSPVLSYEQYF.